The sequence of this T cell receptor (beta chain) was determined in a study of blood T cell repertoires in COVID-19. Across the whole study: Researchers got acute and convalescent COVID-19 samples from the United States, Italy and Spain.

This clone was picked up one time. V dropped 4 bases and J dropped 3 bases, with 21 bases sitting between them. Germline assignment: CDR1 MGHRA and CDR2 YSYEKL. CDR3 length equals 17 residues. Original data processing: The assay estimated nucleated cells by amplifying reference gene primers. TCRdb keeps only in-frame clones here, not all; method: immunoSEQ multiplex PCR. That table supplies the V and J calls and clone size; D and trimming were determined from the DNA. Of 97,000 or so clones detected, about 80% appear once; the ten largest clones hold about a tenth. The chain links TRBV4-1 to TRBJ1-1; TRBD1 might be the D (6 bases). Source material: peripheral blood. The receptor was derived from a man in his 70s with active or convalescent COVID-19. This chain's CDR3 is CASSRTAAEGGYTEAFF. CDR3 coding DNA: TGCGCCAGCAGCCGAACCGCCGCAGAGGGGGGGTACACTGAAGCTTTCTTT.